This TCR beta chain derives from a study of T-cell reconstitution after alpha-beta-depleted transplantation in children. A TCRbeta library incorporating unique molecular identifiers was prepared. Using its own MiXCR run on the PCR reads, TCRdb lists one record per CDR3 protein. The sample contains roughly 120,000 distinct CDR3 sequences, over 9% of which appear only once. This CDR3 contains 9 residues. The germline V gene encodes CDR1 KGHDR and CDR2 SFDVKD. Trimming took off 12 bases at V and 3 bases at J, with 5 bases between the two ends. This TCR derives from a boy aged 2 to 10 with acute lymphoblastic leukemia, due to receive a stem cell transplant. The source was PBMCs, collected before TCRalphabeta/CD19-depleted stem cell transplant. The chain joins TRBV24-1 to TRBJ2-7, with unresolved D. CDR3 bases: TGTGCCCGATACTACGAGCAGTACTTC. It codes for CARYYEQYF.